Reported below is one T cell receptor (beta chain). Unique molecular identifiers were used to barcode this TCRbeta library. A single record per CDR3 protein comes from TCRdb applying MiXCR to the PCR reads. The sample holds roughly 400,000 distinct CDR3 sequences, approximately 20% seen once. The V and J ends lost 6 bases and 0 bases respectively, with 15 bases between them. CDR3 length: 15 residues. The germline V gene encodes CDR1 DFQATT and CDR2 SNEGSKA (reference sequence). The sample comes from a study of T-cell reconstitution after alpha-beta-depleted transplantation in children. The chain combines TRBV20-1 with TRBJ2-1; D possibly uses TRBD1 or TRBD2 (5 bases each). This TCR derives from a human donor who donated a stem cell graft to a child with acute myeloid leukemia. The specimen was PBMCs from the stem cell graft donor, collected from the stem cell graft. This chain's CDR3 is CSALGTLSSYNEQFF. In nucleotides, the CDR3 is TGCAGTGCACTAGGGACCTTGAGCTCCTACAATGAGCAGTTCTTC.